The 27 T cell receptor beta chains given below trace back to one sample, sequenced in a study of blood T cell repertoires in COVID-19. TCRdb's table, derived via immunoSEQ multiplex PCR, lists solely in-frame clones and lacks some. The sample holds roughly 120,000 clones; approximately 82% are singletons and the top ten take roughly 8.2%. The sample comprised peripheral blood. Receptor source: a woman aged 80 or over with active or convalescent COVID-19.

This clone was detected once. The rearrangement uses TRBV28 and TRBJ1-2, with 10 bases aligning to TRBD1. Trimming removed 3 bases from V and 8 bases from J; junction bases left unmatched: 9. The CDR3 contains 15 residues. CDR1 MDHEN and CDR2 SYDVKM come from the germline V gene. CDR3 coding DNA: TGTGCCAGCAGTTTGAACACAGGACAGGGGGGAGGCTACACCTTC. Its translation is CASSLNTGQGGGYTF.

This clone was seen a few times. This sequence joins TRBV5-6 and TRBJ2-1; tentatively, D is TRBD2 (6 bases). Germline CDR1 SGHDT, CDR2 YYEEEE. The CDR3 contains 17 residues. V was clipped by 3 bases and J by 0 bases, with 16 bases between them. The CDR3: CASSSRVAASSYNEQFF. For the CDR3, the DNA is TGTGCCAGCAGCTCCAGGGTAGCGGCTAGCTCCTACAATGAGCAGTTCTTC.

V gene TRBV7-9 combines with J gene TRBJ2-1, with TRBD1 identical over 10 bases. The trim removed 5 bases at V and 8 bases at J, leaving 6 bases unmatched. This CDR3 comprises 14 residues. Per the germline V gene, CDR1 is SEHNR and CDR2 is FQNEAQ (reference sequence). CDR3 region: CASSTPGQGDEQFF. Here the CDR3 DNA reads TGTGCCAGCAGCACCCCCGGACAGGGGGATGAGCAGTTCTTC. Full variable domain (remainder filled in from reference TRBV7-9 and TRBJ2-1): DTGVSQNPRHKITKRGQNVTFRCDPISEHNRLYWYRQTLGQGPEFLTYFQNEAQLEKSRLLSDRFSAERPKGSFSTLEIQRTEQGDSAMYLCASSTPGQGDEQFFGPGTRLTVL.

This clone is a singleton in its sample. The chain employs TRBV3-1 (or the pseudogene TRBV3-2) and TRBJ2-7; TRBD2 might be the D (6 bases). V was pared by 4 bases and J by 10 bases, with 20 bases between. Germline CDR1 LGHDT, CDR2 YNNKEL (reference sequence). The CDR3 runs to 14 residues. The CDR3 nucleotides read TGTGCCAGCAGCCCCAAGATATTGGCGGGACCCCAGTACTTC. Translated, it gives CASSPKILAGPQYF.

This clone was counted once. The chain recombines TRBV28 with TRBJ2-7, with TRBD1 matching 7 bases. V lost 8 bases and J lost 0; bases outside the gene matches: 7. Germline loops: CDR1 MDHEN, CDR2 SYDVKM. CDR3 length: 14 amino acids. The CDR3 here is CASVVTGSSYEQYF. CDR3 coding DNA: TGTGCCAGCGTTGTGACAGGGAGCTCCTACGAGCAGTACTTC. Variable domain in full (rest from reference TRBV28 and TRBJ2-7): DVKVTQSSRYLVKRTGEKVFLECVQDMDHENMFWYRQDPGLGLRLIYFSYDVKMKEKGDIPEGYSVSREKKERFSLILESASTNQTSMYLCASVVTGSSYEQYFGPGTRLTVT.

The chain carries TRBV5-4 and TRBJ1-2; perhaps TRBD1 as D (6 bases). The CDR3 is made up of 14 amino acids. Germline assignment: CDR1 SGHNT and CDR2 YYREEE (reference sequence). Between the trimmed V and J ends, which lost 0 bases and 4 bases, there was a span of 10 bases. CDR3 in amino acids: CASSLGQEAYGYTF. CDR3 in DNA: TGTGCCAGCAGCTTGGGACAGGAGGCCTATGGCTACACCTTC.

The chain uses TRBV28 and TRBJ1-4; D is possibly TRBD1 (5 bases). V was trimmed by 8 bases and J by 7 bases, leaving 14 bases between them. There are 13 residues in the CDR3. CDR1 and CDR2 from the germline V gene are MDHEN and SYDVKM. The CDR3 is CASSGGDGEKLFF. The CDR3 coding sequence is TGTGCCAGCTCGGGGGGGGACGGTGAAAAACTGTTTTTT.

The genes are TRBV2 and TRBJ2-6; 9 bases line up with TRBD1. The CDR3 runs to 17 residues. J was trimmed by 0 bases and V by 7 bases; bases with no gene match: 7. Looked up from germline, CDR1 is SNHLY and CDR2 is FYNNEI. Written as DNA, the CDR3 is TGTGCCAGCAATTCGGACAGGGGACCCTCTGGGGCCAACGTCCTGACTTTC. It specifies CASNSDRGPSGANVLTF. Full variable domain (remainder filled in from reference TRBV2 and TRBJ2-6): EPEVTQTPSHQVTQMGQEVILRCVPISNHLYFYWYRQILGQKVEFLVSFYNNEISEKSEIFDDQFSVERPDGSNFTLKIRSTKLEDSAMYFCASNSDRGPSGANVLTFGAGSRLTVL.

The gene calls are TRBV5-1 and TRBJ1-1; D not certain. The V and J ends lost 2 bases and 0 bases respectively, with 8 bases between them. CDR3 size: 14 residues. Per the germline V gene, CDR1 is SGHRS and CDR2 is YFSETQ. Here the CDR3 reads CASSFQALNTEAFF. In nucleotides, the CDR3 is TGCGCCAGCAGCTTTCAGGCCTTGAACACTGAAGCTTTCTTT.

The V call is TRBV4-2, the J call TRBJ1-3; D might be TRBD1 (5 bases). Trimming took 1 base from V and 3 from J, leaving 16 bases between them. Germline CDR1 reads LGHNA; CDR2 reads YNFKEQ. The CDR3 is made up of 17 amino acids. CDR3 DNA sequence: TGTGCCAGCAGCCAAGCGAAATCGACAGACGGTGGAAACACCATATATTTT. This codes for CASSQAKSTDGGNTIYF.

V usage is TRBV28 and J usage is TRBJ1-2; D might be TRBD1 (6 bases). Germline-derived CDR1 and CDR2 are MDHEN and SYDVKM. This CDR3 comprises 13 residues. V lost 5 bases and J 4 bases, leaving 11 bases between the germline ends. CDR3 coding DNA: TGTGCCAGCAGTACCGGGACATTCTATGGCTACACCTTC. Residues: CASSTGTFYGYTF.

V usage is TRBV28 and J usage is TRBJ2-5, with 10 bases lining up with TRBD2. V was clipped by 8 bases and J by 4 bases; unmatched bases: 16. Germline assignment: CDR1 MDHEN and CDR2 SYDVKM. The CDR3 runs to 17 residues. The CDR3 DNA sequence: TGTGCCAGCCGGGGATCTAGGAGCGGGAGGGCCGTAGAGACCCAGTACTTC. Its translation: CASRGSRSGRAVETQYF.

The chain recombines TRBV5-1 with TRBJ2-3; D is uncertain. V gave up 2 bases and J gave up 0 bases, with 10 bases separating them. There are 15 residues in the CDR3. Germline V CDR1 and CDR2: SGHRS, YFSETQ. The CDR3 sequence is CASSFLGDSTDTQYF. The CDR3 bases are TGCGCCAGCAGCTTCCTAGGAGACAGCACAGATACGCAGTATTTT.

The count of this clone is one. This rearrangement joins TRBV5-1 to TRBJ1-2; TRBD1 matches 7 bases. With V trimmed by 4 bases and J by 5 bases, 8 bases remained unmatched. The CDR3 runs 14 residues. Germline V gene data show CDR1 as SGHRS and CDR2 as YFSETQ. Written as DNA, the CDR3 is TGCGCCAGCAGCCCCACCGGGACAGAATATGGCTACACCTTC. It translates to CASSPTGTEYGYTF.

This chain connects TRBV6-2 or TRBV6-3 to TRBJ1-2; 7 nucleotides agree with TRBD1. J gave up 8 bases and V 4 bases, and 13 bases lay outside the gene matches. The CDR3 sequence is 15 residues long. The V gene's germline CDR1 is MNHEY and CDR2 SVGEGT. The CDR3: CASSSTGGSGGGYTF. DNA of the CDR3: TGTGCCAGCAGTTCGACAGGCGGCTCAGGGGGGGGCTACACCTTC.

CDR3 amino acids: CASRGQGAGYEQYF. The CDR3, as DNA: TGTGCCAGCAGGGGACAGGGGGCCGGATACGAGCAGTACTTC. J is TRBJ2-7 and V is TRBV28; 12 bases map to TRBD1. Germline V gene lookup returns CDR1 MDHEN and CDR2 SYDVKM. The CDR3 has 14 amino acids. V was pared by 6 bases and J by 4 bases, with 4 bases of the junction left unmatched.

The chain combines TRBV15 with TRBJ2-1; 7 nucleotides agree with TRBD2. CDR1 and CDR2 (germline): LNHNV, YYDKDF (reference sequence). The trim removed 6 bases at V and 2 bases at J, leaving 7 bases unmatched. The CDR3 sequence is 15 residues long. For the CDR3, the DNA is TGTGCCACCAGGCCGGGGCGGGGGACCTACAATGAGCAGTTCTTC. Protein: CATRPGRGTYNEQFF.

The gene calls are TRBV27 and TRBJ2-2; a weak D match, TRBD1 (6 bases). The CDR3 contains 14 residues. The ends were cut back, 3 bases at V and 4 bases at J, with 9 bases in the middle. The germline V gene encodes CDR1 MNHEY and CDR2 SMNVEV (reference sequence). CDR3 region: CASSFQGITGELFF. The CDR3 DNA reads TGTGCCAGCAGTTTTCAGGGGATCACCGGGGAGCTGTTTTTT.

The CDR3 DNA is TGCAGCGTTCGCGGAAACTCCTACAATGAGCAGTTCTTC. It encodes CSVRGNSYNEQFF. V is TRBV29-1 and J is TRBJ2-1; D remains unclear. The V end was cut by 5 bases, the J end by 0 bases, with 8 bases between. The germline CDR1 and CDR2 sequences are SQVTM and ANQGSEA. The CDR3 contains 13 residues.

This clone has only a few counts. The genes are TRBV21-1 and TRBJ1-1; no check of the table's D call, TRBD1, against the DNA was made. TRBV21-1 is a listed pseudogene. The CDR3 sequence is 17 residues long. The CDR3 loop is CASSKSDREKENTEAFF. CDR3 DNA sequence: TGTGCCAGCAGCAAGTCCGACAGGGAAAAGGAGAACACTGAAGCTTTCTTT.

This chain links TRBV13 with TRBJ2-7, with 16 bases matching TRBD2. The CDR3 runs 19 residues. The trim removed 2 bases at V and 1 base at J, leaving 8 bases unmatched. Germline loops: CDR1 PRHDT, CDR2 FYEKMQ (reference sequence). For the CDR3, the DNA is TGTGCCAGCAGCTTATACGGGACTAGCGGGAGGGCCCGTTCCTACGAGCAGTACTTC. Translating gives CASSLYGTSGRARSYEQYF.

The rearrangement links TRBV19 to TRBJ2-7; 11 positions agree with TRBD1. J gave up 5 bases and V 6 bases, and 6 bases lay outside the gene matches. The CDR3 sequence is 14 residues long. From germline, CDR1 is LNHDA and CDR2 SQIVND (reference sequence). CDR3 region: CASSMGQGVHEQYF. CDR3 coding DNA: TGTGCCAGTAGCATGGGACAGGGGGTTCACGAGCAGTACTTC.

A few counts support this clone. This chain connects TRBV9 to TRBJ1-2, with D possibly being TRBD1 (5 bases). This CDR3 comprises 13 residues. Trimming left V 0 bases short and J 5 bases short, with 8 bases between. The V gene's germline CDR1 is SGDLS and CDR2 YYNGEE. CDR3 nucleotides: TGTGCCAGCAGCGTAGGGTCAGGGTATGGCTACACCTTC. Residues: CASSVGSGYGYTF.

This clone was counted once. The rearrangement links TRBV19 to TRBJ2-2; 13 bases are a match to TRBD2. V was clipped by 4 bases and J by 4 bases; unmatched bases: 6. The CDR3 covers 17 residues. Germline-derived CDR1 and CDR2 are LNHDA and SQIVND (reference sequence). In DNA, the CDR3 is TGTGCCAGTAGTAAAAGGACTAGCGGGAGCCCCACCGGGGAGCTGTTTTTT. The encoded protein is CASSKRTSGSPTGELFF.

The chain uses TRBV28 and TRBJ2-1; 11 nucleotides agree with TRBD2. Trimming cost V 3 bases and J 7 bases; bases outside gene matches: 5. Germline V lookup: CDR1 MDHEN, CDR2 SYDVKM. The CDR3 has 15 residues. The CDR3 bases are TGTGCCAGCAGTTTGACTAGCGGGAAGGTAAATGAGCAGTTCTTC. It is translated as CASSLTSGKVNEQFF.

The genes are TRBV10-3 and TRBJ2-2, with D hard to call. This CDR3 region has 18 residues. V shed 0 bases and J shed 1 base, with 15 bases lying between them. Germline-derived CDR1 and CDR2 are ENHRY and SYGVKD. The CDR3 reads CAISESKSSNLNTGELFF. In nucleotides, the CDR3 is TGTGCCATCAGTGAGTCGAAGTCCTCCAACTTGAACACCGGGGAGCTGTTTTTT.

CDR3 sequence (DNA): TGTGCCAGCAGCCAAGATCGTCTAGCGGGAGGCGAGCAGTACTTC. It encodes CASSQDRLAGGEQYF. J is TRBJ2-7 and V is TRBV3-1 (or the pseudogene TRBV3-2); 11 nucleotides agree with TRBD2. Per the germline V gene, CDR1 is LGHDT and CDR2 is YNNKEL (reference sequence). This CDR3 contains 15 residues. V was pared by 0 bases and J by 6 bases, with 4 bases of the junction left unmatched.